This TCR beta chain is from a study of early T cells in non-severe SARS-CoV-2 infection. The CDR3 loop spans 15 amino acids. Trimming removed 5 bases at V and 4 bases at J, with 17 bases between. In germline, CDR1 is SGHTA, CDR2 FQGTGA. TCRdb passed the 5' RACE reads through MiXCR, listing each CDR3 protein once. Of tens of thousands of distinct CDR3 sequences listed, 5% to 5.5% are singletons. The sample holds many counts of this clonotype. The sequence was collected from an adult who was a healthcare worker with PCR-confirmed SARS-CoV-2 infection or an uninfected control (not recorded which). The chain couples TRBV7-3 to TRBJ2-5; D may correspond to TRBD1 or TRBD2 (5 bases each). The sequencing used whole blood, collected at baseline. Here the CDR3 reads CASSRGPQVPETQYF. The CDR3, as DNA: TGTGCCAGCAGCCGGGGACCCCAGGTCCCAGAGACCCAGTACTTC.